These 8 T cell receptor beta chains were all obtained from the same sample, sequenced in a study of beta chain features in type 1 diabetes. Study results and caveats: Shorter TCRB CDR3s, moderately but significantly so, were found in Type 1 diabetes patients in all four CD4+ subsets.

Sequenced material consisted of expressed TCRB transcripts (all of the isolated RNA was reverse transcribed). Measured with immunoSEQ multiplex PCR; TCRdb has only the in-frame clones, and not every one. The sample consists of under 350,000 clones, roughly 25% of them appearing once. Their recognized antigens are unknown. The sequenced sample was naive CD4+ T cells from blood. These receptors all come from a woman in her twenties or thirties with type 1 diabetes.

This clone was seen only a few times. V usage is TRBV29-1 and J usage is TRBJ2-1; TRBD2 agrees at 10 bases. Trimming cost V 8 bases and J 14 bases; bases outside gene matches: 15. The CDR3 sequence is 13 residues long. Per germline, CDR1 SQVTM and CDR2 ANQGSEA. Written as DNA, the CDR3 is TGCAGCTCTGAATCCGGACTAGCGGCAAAGGAGTTCTTC. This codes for CSSESGLAAKEFF.

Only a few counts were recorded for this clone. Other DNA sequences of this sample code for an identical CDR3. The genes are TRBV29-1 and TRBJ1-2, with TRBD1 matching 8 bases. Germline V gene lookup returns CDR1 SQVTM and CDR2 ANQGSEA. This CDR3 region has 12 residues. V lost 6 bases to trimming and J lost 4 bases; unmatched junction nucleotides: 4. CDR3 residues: CSVRQGSYGYTF. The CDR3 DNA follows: TGCAGCGTGAGACAGGGGAGCTATGGCTACACCTTC.

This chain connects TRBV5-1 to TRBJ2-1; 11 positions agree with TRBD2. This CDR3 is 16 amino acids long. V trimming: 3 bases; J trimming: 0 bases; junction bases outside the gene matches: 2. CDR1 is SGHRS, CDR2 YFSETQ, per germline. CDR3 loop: CASSSGLAGSYNEQFF. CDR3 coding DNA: TGCGCCAGCAGCTCCGGACTAGCGGGCTCCTACAATGAGCAGTTCTTC.

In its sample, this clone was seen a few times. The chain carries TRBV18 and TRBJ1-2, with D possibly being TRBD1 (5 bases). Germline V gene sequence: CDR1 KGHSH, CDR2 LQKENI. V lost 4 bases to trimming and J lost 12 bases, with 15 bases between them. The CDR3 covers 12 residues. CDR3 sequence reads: CASSQGSVHHTF. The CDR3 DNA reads TGTGCCAGCTCACAGGGGTCAGTACACCACACCTTC.

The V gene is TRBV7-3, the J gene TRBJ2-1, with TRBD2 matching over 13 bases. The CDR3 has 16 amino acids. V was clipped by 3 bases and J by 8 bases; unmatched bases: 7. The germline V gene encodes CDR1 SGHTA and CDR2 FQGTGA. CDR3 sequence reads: CASSLRTSGSWDEQFF. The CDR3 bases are TGTGCCAGCAGCTTGAGGACTAGCGGGAGTTGGGATGAGCAGTTCTTC.

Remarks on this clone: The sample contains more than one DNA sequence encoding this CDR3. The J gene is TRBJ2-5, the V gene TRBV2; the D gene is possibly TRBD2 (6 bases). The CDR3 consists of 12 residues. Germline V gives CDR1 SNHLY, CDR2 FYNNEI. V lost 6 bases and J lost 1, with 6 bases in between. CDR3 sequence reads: CASSGSQETQYF. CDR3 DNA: TGTGCCAGCAGCGGGAGCCAAGAGACCCAGTACTTC.

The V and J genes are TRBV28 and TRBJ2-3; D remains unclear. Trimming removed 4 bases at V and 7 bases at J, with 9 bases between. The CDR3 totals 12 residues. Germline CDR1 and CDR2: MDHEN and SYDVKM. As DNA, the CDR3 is TGTGCCAGCAGTTACTCTGTTAATACGCAGTATTTT. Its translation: CASSYSVNTQYF.

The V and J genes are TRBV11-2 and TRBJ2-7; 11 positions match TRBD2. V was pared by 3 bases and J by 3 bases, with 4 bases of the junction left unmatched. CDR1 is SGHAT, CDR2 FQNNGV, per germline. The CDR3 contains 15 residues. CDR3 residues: CASSFSGTSGYEQYF. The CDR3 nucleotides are TGTGCCAGCAGCTTCTCGGGGACTAGCGGCTACGAGCAGTACTTC. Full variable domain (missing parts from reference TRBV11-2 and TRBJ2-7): EAGVAQSPRYKIIEKRQSVAFWCNPISGHATLYWYQQILGQGPKLLIQFQNNGVVDDSQLPKDRFSAERLKGVDSTLKIQPAKLEDSAVYLCASSFSGTSGYEQYFGPGTRLTVT.